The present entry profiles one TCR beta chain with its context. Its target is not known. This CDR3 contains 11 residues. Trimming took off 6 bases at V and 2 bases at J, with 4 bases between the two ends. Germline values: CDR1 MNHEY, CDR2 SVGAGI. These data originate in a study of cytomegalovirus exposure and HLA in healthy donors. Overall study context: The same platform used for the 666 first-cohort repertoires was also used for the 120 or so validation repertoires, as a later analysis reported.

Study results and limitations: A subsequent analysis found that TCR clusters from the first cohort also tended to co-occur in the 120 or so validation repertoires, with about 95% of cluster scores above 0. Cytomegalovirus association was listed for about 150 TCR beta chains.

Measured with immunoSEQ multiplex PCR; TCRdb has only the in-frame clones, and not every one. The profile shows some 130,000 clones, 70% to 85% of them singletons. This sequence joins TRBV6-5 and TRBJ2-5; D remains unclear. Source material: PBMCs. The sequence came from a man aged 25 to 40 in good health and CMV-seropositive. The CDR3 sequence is CASRYQETQYF. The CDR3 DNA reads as TGTGCCAGCAGATATCAAGAGACCCAGTACTTC.